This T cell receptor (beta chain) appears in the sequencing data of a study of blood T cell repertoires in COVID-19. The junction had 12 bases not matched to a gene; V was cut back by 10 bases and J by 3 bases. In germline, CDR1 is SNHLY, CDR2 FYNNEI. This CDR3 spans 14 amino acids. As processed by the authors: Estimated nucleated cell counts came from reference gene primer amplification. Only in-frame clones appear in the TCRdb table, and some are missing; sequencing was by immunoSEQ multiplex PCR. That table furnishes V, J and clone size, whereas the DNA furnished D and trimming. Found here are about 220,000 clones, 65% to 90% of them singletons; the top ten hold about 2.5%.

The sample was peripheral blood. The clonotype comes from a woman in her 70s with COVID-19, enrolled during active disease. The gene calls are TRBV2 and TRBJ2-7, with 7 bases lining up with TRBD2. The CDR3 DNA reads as TGTGCCACTTCCCGGGACGGGGACTACTACGAGCAGTACTTC. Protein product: CATSRDGDYYEQYF.